This TCR beta chain was documented in a study of T cells after posttransplantation cyclophosphamide. The study, taken as a whole, reports: Donor CD8+ memory clones often dominated recipient blood repertoires at later times. Recipient CMV seropositivity and CMV reactivation strongly tracked TRB clonality. Blood and skin or GI T cell repertoires showed limited TRB overlap.

A marrow graft followed busulfan-fludarabine conditioning, with cyclophosphamide on days +3 and +4. Germline values: CDR1 MNHEY, CDR2 SMNVEV (reference sequence). Trimming shortened V by 5 bases and J by 2 bases, and 3 bases separated the two germline ends. The CDR3 covers 12 residues. Generated by immunoSEQ multiplex PCR, the TCRdb table keeps only in-frame clones and is missing some. The sample lists roughly 19,000 clones; over 70% were seen once. A few counts support this clone. The antigen is not known. This receptor was taken from a male patient younger than 45 who received an allogeneic stem cell transplant from a related donor, was CMV-positive, and had acute GVHD only. Some of these T cells may belong to the graft donor. This specimen was PBMCs, taken after an allogeneic stem cell transplant with post-transplant cyclophosphamide. This chain connects TRBV27 to TRBJ2-2; D not resolved. Here the CDR3 reads CASSPNTGELFF. DNA for the CDR3: TGTGCCAGCAGTCCAAACACCGGGGAGCTGTTTTTT.